These 14 T cell receptor beta chains originate from one sample sequenced in a study of T cells after posttransplantation cyclophosphamide. Busulfan-fludarabine conditioning, marrow transplant, and cyclophosphamide on days +3 and +4 were administered. Repertoires were generated with immunoSEQ multiplex PCR, while TCRdb's copy carries only in-frame clones and drops some. The sample includes about 10,000 clones, around 80% of them seen just once. The source was PBMCs, collected after allogeneic stem cell transplant with posttransplant cyclophosphamide. The receptors stem from a female patient aged 45-60 years who received an allogeneic stem cell transplant from a related donor, was CMV-positive, and had no GVHD. Some T cells may originate from the graft donor.

The chain recombines TRBV6-4 with TRBJ2-3; D possibly corresponds to TRBD2 (7 bases). This CDR3 has 16 amino acids. Looked up from germline, CDR1 is MRHNA and CDR2 is SNTAGT. The V end lost 2 bases, the J end lost 2 bases, and 14 bases lay between the germline ends. CDR3 protein: CASSDGGAVNTDTQYF. The CDR3 DNA follows: TGTGCCAGCAGTGACGGGGGGGCCGTAAACACAGATACGCAGTATTTT.

The gene calls are TRBV4-1 and TRBJ2-3, with D tentatively TRBD2 (6 bases). V was trimmed by 1 base and J by 7 bases, leaving 12 bases between them. This CDR3 has 14 amino acids. Germline CDR1 and CDR2: MGHRA and YSYEKL. The CDR3 DNA reads as TGCGCCAGCAGCCAAGGTAGCGGATCCTATACGCAGTATTTT. Residues: CASSQGSGSYTQYF.

This chain connects TRBV5-8 to TRBJ2-1, with TRBD1 as a possible D gene (6 bases). V gave up 0 bases and J gave up 2 bases, with 9 bases separating them. CDR3 length: 15 amino acids. Looked up from germline, CDR1 is SGHTS and CDR2 is YDEGEE. The CDR3 nucleotides are TGTGCCAGCAGCTTGGGGCAGGGGCCCTACAATGAGCAGTTCTTC. Its protein is CASSLGQGPYNEQFF.

This clone has a single count. V usage is TRBV5-6 and J usage is TRBJ1-1; D remains unclear. Looked up from germline, CDR1 is SGHDT and CDR2 is YYEEEE. Trimming cost V 3 bases and J 4 bases, with 10 bases left between them. The CDR3 is 13 amino acids. CDR3 protein: CASSWGVATEAFF. The CDR3 region has the DNA TGTGCCAGCAGCTGGGGAGTGGCCACTGAAGCTTTCTTT.

The CDR3 nucleotides are TGTGCCAGCAGCCCCGGACAGGGAGAGACCCAGTACTTC. Encoded protein: CASSPGQGETQYF. The chain has TRBV7-9 and TRBJ2-5; TRBD1 matches 8 bases. From germline, CDR1 is SEHNR and CDR2 FQNEAQ (reference sequence). The ends lost 5 bases at V and 4 bases at J; junction bases unmatched: 3. The CDR3 has 13 amino acids.

J is TRBJ2-1 and V is TRBV2, with D perhaps matching TRBD1 (7 bases). The germline V and J ends were trimmed by 2 bases and 4 bases, with 12 bases remaining between them. This CDR3 is 15 amino acids long. Germline V gene sequence: CDR1 SNHLY, CDR2 FYNNEI. CDR3 protein: CASSERGTVYNEQFF. The CDR3 nucleotides read TGTGCCAGCAGTGAACGGGGGACAGTTTACAATGAGCAGTTCTTC. The entire variable domain, with the rest obtained from reference TRBV2 and TRBJ2-1, is as follows: EPEVTQTPSHQVTQMGQEVILRCVPISNHLYFYWYRQILGQKVEFLVSFYNNEISEKSEIFDDQFSVERPDGSNFTLKIRSTKLEDSAMYFCASSERGTVYNEQFFGPGTRLTVL.

The chain joins TRBV30 to TRBJ1-6; TRBD1 agrees at 8 bases. With V trimmed by 4 bases and J by 9 bases, 8 bases remained unmatched. Germline CDR1 reads GTSNPN; CDR2 reads SVGIG (reference sequence). This CDR3 contains 14 residues. The CDR3 protein is CAWTETGAVSPLHF. CDR3 sequence (DNA): TGTGCCTGGACCGAGACAGGGGCTGTTTCACCCCTCCACTTT.

This clone was seen only a few times. The chain recombines TRBV5-1 with TRBJ1-4; D remains ambiguous. V was clipped by 0 bases and J by 7 bases, with 19 bases between them. From germline, CDR1 is SGHRS and CDR2 YFSETQ. CDR3 size: 17 residues. CDR3 DNA sequence: TGCGCCAGCAGCTTGGGCGCCGTCCGCCGGGGAGGTGAAAAACTGTTTTTT. Translation: CASSLGAVRRGGEKLFF.

This chain uses TRBV28 with TRBJ1-3, with D possibly matching TRBD1 (5 bases). Trimming cost V 1 base and J 2 bases, with 9 bases left between them. The CDR3 contains 15 residues. Germline lookup yields CDR1 MDHEN and CDR2 SYDVKM. The CDR3 protein is CASSLLARAGNTIYF. The CDR3 coding sequence is TGTGCCAGCAGTTTATTAGCCAGGGCTGGAAACACCATATATTTT.

This sequence joins TRBV4-3 and TRBJ2-1, with 8 bases that match TRBD1. V was pared by 3 bases and J by 5 bases, with 9 bases of the junction left unmatched. Germline V lookup: CDR1 LGHNA, CDR2 YSLEER. The CDR3 spans 16 residues. CDR3 region: CASSQDRVGGDNEQFF. The CDR3 nucleotides read TGCGCCAGCAGCCAGGACAGGGTTGGAGGGGACAATGAGCAGTTCTTC.

This chain uses TRBV4-2 with TRBJ2-7; 12 positions agree with TRBD2. The V and J ends lost 1 base and 3 bases, in that order; junction bases with no gene match: 4. Germline assignment: CDR1 LGHNA and CDR2 YNFKEQ. This CDR3 has 16 residues. This CDR3 is CASSQVLTSGGYEQYF. DNA for the CDR3: TGTGCCAGCAGCCAAGTGCTGACTAGCGGGGGCTACGAGCAGTACTTC.

The chain carries TRBV5-1 and TRBJ2-5; 13 bases match TRBD2. The CDR3 runs to 16 residues. Germline CDR1 reads SGHRS; CDR2 reads YFSETQ. The V and J ends lost 4 bases and 2 bases, in that order; junction bases with no gene match: 5. The CDR3 DNA reads TGCGCCAGCAGCCTACGGACTAGCGGGGGACAAGAGACCCAGTACTTC. Residues: CASSLRTSGGQETQYF.

This clone was recorded once. The chain recombines TRBV5-8 with TRBJ2-7, with D maybe TRBD1 (6 bases). V was clipped by 3 bases and J by 0 bases, with 13 bases between them. The CDR3 spans 15 residues. Germline values: CDR1 SGHTS, CDR2 YDEGEE. The CDR3 nucleotides read TGTGCCAGCAGCTGGCCGGGGACAAGCTCCTACGAGCAGTACTTC. Encoded protein: CASSWPGTSSYEQYF.

The chain couples TRBV4-2 to TRBJ1-2, with D uncertain. Germline values: CDR1 LGHNA, CDR2 YNFKEQ. The CDR3 is 13 amino acids. V lost 0 bases, J lost 6 bases, and 8 bases lay in between. The CDR3 DNA reads TGTGCCAGCAGCCAAGACTATACGGATGGCTACACCTTC. Amino acids: CASSQDYTDGYTF.